These 14 T cell receptor beta chains share one sample of origin, sequenced in a study of blood T cell repertoires in COVID-19. Only in-frame clones appear in the TCRdb table, and some are missing; sequencing was by immunoSEQ multiplex PCR. The repertoire holds approximately 69,000 clones, with about 86% as singletons. Sequencing was carried out using peripheral blood. These receptors all come from a human donor in a cohort sampled during active COVID-19.

This clone was observed once. The rearrangement uses TRBV18 and TRBJ2-2; possibly TRBD2 for D (5 bases). Trimming stripped 3 bases from V and 0 bases from J, with 20 bases between. This CDR3 is 19 amino acids long. The germline V gene encodes CDR1 KGHSH and CDR2 LQKENI. Here the CDR3 DNA reads TGTGCCAGCTCACCCCTTGAACTAGTAGGGTTTACGAACACCGGGGAGCTGTTTTTT. It encodes CASSPLELVGFTNTGELFF. The full variable domain, in which reference TRBV18 and TRBJ2-2 provide the parts outside the CDR3, is NAGVMQNPRHLVRRRGQEARLRCSPMKGHSHVYWYRQLPEEGLKFMVYLQKENIIDESGMPKERFSAEFPKEGPSILRIQQVVRGDSAAYFCASSPLELVGFTNTGELFFGEGSRLTVL.

The gene calls are TRBV19 and TRBJ1-6, with 7 bases lining up with TRBD1. Germline V gene sequence: CDR1 LNHDA, CDR2 SQIVND (reference sequence). Germline trimming cut 4 bases from V and 5 bases from J; bases unmatched to any gene: 5. CDR3 length: 15 amino acids. CDR3: CASSTQQGNNSPLHF. CDR3 in DNA: TGTGCCAGTAGTACGCAACAGGGGAATAATTCACCCCTCCACTTT.

This chain's CDR3 is CASSLAHYYGYTF. CDR3 DNA: TGTGCCAGCAGTTTAGCCCATTACTATGGCTACACCTTC. J is TRBJ1-2 and V is TRBV25-1; D not certain. V lost 5 bases and J lost 3, with 10 bases in between. Germline assignment: CDR1 MGHDK and CDR2 SYGVNS. The CDR3 is 13 amino acids.

The rearrangement uses TRBV5-1 and TRBJ2-5; 9 nucleotides agree with TRBD1. Trimming removed 1 base from V and 5 bases from J; junction bases left unmatched: 12. Germline-derived CDR1 and CDR2 are SGHRS and YFSETQ. This CDR3 is 17 amino acids long. This CDR3 is CASSLLGQGLSGETQYF. The CDR3 nucleotides are TGCGCCAGCAGCTTGTTAGGACAGGGGTTGTCGGGCGAGACCCAGTACTTC.

The gene calls are TRBV28 and TRBJ2-6, with a weak D call TRBD1 (6 bases). The ends were cut back, 1 base at V and 2 bases at J, with 6 bases in the middle. The CDR3 consists of 15 residues. Germline V gene lookup returns CDR1 MDHEN and CDR2 SYDVKM. CDR3 sequence reads: CASSLSGAGANVLTF. The CDR3 DNA reads as TGTGCCAGCAGTTTATCAGGGGCTGGGGCCAACGTCCTGACTTTC.

V is TRBV7-2 and J is TRBJ1-1; D perhaps matches TRBD1 (5 bases). Germline CDR1 is SGHTA and CDR2 is FQGNSA. The CDR3 is made up of 13 amino acids. The V and J ends lost 6 bases and 1 base respectively, with 9 bases between them. CDR3 in amino acids: CASSLQENTEAFF. Written as DNA, the CDR3 is TGTGCCAGCAGTTTACAGGAGAACACTGAAGCTTTCTTT. The full variable domain, with the rest looked up from reference TRBV7-2 and TRBJ1-1, is GAGVSQSPSNKVTEKGKDVELRCDPISGHTALYWYRQSLGQGLEFLIYFQGNSAPDKSGLPSDRFSAERTGGSVSTLTIQRTQQEDSAVYLCASSLQENTEAFFGQGTRLTVV.

A single count supports this clone. This is likely a read error, given that the CDR3 carries no conserved phenylalanine or tryptophan at its end. Because the CDR3's place on the DNA is in doubt, the DNA is left out and the CDR3 is given as listed by TCRdb. The rearrangement joins TRBV3-1 (or the pseudogene TRBV3-2) to TRBJ1-2. The length of the CDR3 is 13 amino acids, counting both ends. Germline V gives CDR1 LGHDT, CDR2 YNNKEL (reference sequence). CDR3 loop: CASSQLGDGLTKM.

This clone is a singleton in its sample. The same CDR3 can be traced to other DNA sequences in this sample. This chain uses TRBV4-3 with TRBJ1-3; D not certain. V shed 0 bases and J shed 0 bases, with 3 bases lying between them. Germline V gene data show CDR1 as LGHNA and CDR2 as YSLEER. The CDR3 runs 14 residues. The CDR3 sequence is CASSQDRSGNTIYF. The CDR3 DNA reads as TGCGCCAGCAGCCAAGACCGCTCTGGAAACACCATATATTTT.

This clone appeared once. The chain links TRBV13 to TRBJ2-5; D uncertain. The CDR3 loop spans 12 amino acids. CDR1 and CDR2 from the germline V gene are PRHDT and FYEKMQ (reference sequence). The V end lost 6 bases, the J end lost 5 bases, and 10 bases lay between the germline ends. CDR3 in amino acids: CASSSYRETQYF. CDR3 in DNA: TGTGCCAGCAGTTCTTACCGGGAGACCCAGTACTTC.

This chain joins TRBV7-9 and TRBJ1-2; D is undetermined. Germline CDR1 SEHNR, CDR2 FQNEAQ (reference sequence). Trimming removed 3 bases at V and 8 bases at J, with 7 bases between. CDR3 size: 11 residues. CDR3 sequence: CASSFGEGYTF. DNA for the CDR3: TGTGCCAGCAGCTTCGGGGAGGGCTACACCTTC.

Here the CDR3 reads CASEWSPGEAFF. CDR3 sequence (DNA): TGTGCCAGCGAGTGGTCCCCCGGTGAAGCTTTCTTT. The chain joins TRBV12-3 or TRBV12-4 to TRBJ1-1; D call uncertain. CDR3 length: 12 residues. Trimming removed 8 bases from V and 7 bases from J, with 14 bases in between.

This chain links TRBV3-1 (or the pseudogene TRBV3-2) with TRBJ2-1; 8 nucleotides align to TRBD2. The CDR3 loop spans 15 amino acids. Germline CDR1 reads LGHDT; CDR2 reads YNNKEL (reference sequence). Trimming took 5 bases from V and 0 from J; bases not matched to a gene: 3. The CDR3 spells CASSETSGSYNEQFF. The CDR3 DNA reads TGTGCCAGCAGCGAAACTAGCGGCTCCTACAATGAGCAGTTCTTC.

The chain recombines TRBV27 with TRBJ1-2; 8 bases fit TRBD1. In germline, CDR1 is MNHEY, CDR2 SMNVEV (reference sequence). The CDR3 spans 14 residues. V lost 5 bases, J lost 2 bases, and 4 bases stayed unmatched. CDR3 loop: CASSNTGGNYGYTF. Written as DNA, the CDR3 is TGTGCCAGCAGTAACACAGGGGGGAACTATGGCTACACCTTC.

The chain couples TRBV28 to TRBJ1-6, with D unclear. V shed 2 bases and J shed 13 bases, with 9 bases lying between them. The CDR3 runs 12 residues. Germline values: CDR1 MDHEN, CDR2 SYDVKM. The CDR3 DNA is TGTGCCAGCAGTTTACGGTCGCCGCCCCTCCACTTT. This gives the protein CASSLRSPPLHF.